This T cell receptor beta chain was obtained from a study of CD8+ T cells in alopecia areata (dated by TCRdb to the late 2010s). With respect to the entire study: Treated patients were enrolled in an open-label pilot trial of oral tofacitinib, 5 to 10 mg twice daily, for moderate-to-severe alopecia areata. The RNA source kit depended on sample type: the PAXgene miRNA kit for fixed scalp, the miRNeasy kit for PBMCs, and the RNeasy kit for mouse skin. Patients on tofacitinib were biopsied at baseline and after 4 and 24 weeks of treatment, and several of the patients also had a later scalp biopsy. High-throughput TCRbeta sequencing was used to examine T cell clonal expansion in alopecia areata in both the C3H/HeJ mouse model and human patients. Disease severity in treated patients was measured with the SALT score, which quantifies the percentage of affected scalp surface area. Patients received tofacitinib for 6 to 18 months and were then followed off drug for 6 months to check for delayed response and recurrence. TCRbeta CDR3 regions were amplified by immunoSEQ multiplex PCR using 35 Vbeta forward and 13 Jbeta reverse primers. Human TCRbeta sequencing covered scalp tissue and sorted CD4+ and CD8+ peripheral blood T cells from patchy and totalis/universalis alopecia areata patients and healthy controls. Scalp clonality was compared across normal scalp (n=4), patchy alopecia areata scalp (n=8), and alopecia totalis/universalis scalp (n=8). The study at large found these results: Lesional scalp, especially in alopecia totalis/universalis, showed higher clonality and more expanded CD8+ clones than normal scalp, suggesting antigenic drive. Tofacitinib significantly decreased scalp clonality and the number of expanded CD8+ clones among the top 100 scalp clones. Because the treated cohort was small and included a single nonresponder, larger studies are needed to assess links between baseline CD8+ expansion and response. Resident alphabeta T cells in normal human skin are also sequenced, complicating scalp TCR repertoire analysis, unlike mouse skin dominated by gammadelta T cells. Shared TCR sequences between patients were less evident than in mice, which may be partly attributable to HLA diversity in the patient population. Many expanded lesional clones were found to persist in scalp and blood during tofacitinib treatment, and relapse after treatment cessation may be partly explained by this persistence.

With regard to this clone: Its recognized antigen is unknown. Base-call qualities are not available, and no considerably larger clone is one nucleotide away.

Interpreted using the paper, the time point label stands for: about 5 months on oral tofacitinib. The treatment or condition tag for this specimen amounts to: oral pan-JAK inhibitor, 5-10 mg twice daily. Lesional scalp punch biopsies and peripheral blood were obtained from alopecia areata patients. PBMCs were isolated by density centrifugation and stained for CD3, CD4 and CD8, and CD4+ and CD8+ T cells were sorted on a FACSAria. The receptor library was made with the immunoSEQ multiplex PCR assay. RNA was extracted from all samples and reverse transcribed into cDNA as template for TCR sequencing. First-strand cDNA was synthesized with SuperScript III using a 2:1 mix of oligo-dT and random hexamers. A synthetic immune receptor repertoire was used to gauge amplification bias, and whatever bias remained was removed computationally. Per the original workflow: Raw reads were preprocessed for error removal, and CDR3 was defined according to IMGT conventions as running from the conserved cysteine to phenylalanine. To get clonality, Shannon entropy was normalized by log2 of the number of productive unique TCRs and the result was subtracted from 1. CD4 or CD8 identity of scalp clones was inferred by cross-referencing scalp TCRbeta sequences with sorted blood CD4 and CD8 repertoires. The table comes from immuneACCESS by way of TCRdb, which keeps in-frame sequences with V and J called. Part of the clones is missing from these tables; in studies checked, under half for an unresolved V gene and the rest for unknown reasons. The D gene and trimming were derived from the DNA, and the V and J assignments and clone size from that table. This sample comprises 150,000 to 200,000 clones, roughly 60% of them detected only once. The top ten clones comprise 11% to 15% of the sample.

V is cut by 0 bases and J by 6 bases, and the space between the germline ends is 18 bases. The CDR3 spans 15 residues, from the cysteine through the phenylalanine. The CDR3 DNA has 45 bases and is translated from base 1. CDR1 and CDR2, per the germline V gene (reference sequence), are GTSNPN and SVGIG. The source is a human donor with alopecia areata. Recombination joined TRBV30 with TRBJ2-7; TRBD1 might be the D gene, on 6 matching bases. The sample here was CD4+ T cells sorted from blood, taken at week 24, from a patient treated with tofacitinib. The CDR3 region reads CAWSVLTGPVSEQYF. In nucleotide form, the sequence is TGTGCCTGGAGTGTACTGACAGGACCCGTGAGCGAGCAGTACTTC.